This T cell receptor beta chain was recorded in a study of blood T cell repertoires in COVID-19. Whole-study context: Samples representing acute and convalescent COVID-19 were sourced from the United States, Italy and Spain.

The CDR3 extends over 13 amino acids. CDR1 and CDR2 (germline): SGHRS, YFSETQ. V lost 4 bases, J lost 6 bases, and 13 bases lay in between. Authors' data handling: Estimation of nucleated cell counts was performed using reference gene primer amplification. Data came from immunoSEQ multiplex PCR; TCRdb stores just in-frame clones and leaves some out. The V and J calls and the clone size are those of that table, but D and trimming were determined from the DNA. The table shows about 140,000 clones, with nearly 85% occurring only once. The specimen sequenced was PBMCs or T cells enriched from blood (not recorded which). The receptor's source is a man between 50 and 59 years old in a cohort exposed to, infected with or recovered from COVID-19 (not recorded which). V usage is TRBV5-1 and J usage is TRBJ2-5; possible D gene TRBD1, 5 bases. The CDR3 coding sequence is TGCGCCAGCAGCCCTCCGACAGTACAGACCCAGTACTTC. Translated: CASSPPTVQTQYF.